Each of the 21 T cell receptor beta chains below was sequenced from the same sample in a study of identical twins. TCRdb reanalysed the 5' RACE reads using MiXCR and keeps one entry per CDR3 protein. This table has nearly 900,000 distinct CDR3 sequences, 9% to 15% appearing once. These data also formed part of another study, on yellow fever vaccine responses in identical twins.

What was sequenced was PBMCs. All receptors derive from a woman aged 18-35 years in good health.

The rearrangement uses TRBV3-1 and TRBJ2-5; 10 bases match TRBD1. V shed 2 bases, J shed 5 bases, and the junction held 14 bases outside the gene matches. The CDR3 has 18 residues. The germline V gene encodes CDR1 LGHDT and CDR2 YNNKEL (reference sequence). The CDR3 bases are TGTGCCAGCAGCCAAACCATCGGACAGGGGGGAACCAGGGAGACCCAGTACTTC. Its translation is CASSQTIGQGGTRETQYF.

In this sample, this clonotype turned up a few times. The chain uses TRBV15 and TRBJ2-1; D gene uncertain. Germline-derived CDR1 and CDR2 are LNHNV and YYDKDF (reference sequence). The V gene lost 1 base and the J gene lost 10 bases, with 8 bases spanning the gap. This CDR3 region has 12 residues. The CDR3 spells CATSRVFDEQFF. CDR3 coding DNA: TGTGCCACCAGCAGAGTCTTTGACGAGCAGTTCTTC. Supplemented by reference TRBV15 and TRBJ2-1, the full variable domain reads DAMVIQNPRYQVTQFGKPVTLSCSQTLNHNVMYWYQQKSSQAPKLLFHYYDKDFNNEADTPDNFQSRRPNTSFCFLDIRSPGLGDTAMYLCATSRVFDEQFFGPGTRLTVL.

This clonotype turned up a few times. Written as DNA, the CDR3 is TGTGCTAGTGCCGTGACAGGGGGCACTGAAGCTTTCTTT. This codes for CASAVTGGTEAFF. The chain is built from TRBV12-5 and TRBJ1-1; 9 bases are shared with TRBD1. The V and J ends lost 7 bases and 4 bases, in that order; junction bases with no gene match: 4. Germline CDR1 is LGHNT and CDR2 is FRNRAP. The length of the CDR3 is 13 residues.

This clonotype was seen a handful of times. In DNA, the CDR3 is TGTGCCAGCAGCCGGATAGCGGGAGTCGCCTACAATGAGCAGTTCTTC. Protein: CASSRIAGVAYNEQFF. This sequence joins TRBV11-2 and TRBJ2-1; 9 bases match TRBD2. V was pared by 5 bases and J by 2 bases, with 7 bases of the junction left unmatched. CDR1 is SGHAT, CDR2 FQNNGV, per germline. The CDR3 extends over 16 amino acids.

This clonotype came up many times. This rearrangement joins TRBV3-1 to TRBJ2-7, with 12 bases fitting TRBD1. This CDR3 spans 17 amino acids. After removal of 0 bases from V and 3 bases from J, the junction contained 6 bases not matched to a gene. Germline V gene data show CDR1 as LGHDT and CDR2 as YNNKEL (reference sequence). This CDR3 reads CASSQEGQGAYFYEQYF. The CDR3 DNA is TGTGCCAGCAGCCAAGAGGGACAGGGGGCCTACTTCTACGAGCAGTACTTC.

V usage is TRBV27 and J usage is TRBJ2-2, with D perhaps matching TRBD1 or TRBD2 (5 bases each). This CDR3 has 15 amino acids. Germline V gene sequence: CDR1 MNHEY, CDR2 SMNVEV (reference sequence). The germline V and J ends were trimmed by 8 bases and 5 bases, with 18 bases remaining between them. CDR3 nucleotides: TGTGCCAGCTCGACCGGGACGACGGGGACCGGGGAGCTGTTTTTT. It yields the protein CASSTGTTGTGELFF.

V usage is TRBV11-1 and J usage is TRBJ2-1; perhaps D is TRBD1 or TRBD2 (5 bases each). CDR1 and CDR2 from the germline V gene are SGHAT and FQDESV (reference sequence). This CDR3 is built from 16 residues. With 4 bases removed from V and 0 bases from J, the gap between germline ends came to 13 bases. Here the CDR3 reads CASSYDSGSSYNEQFF. CDR3 nucleotide sequence: TGTGCCAGCAGCTATGACAGCGGAAGCTCCTACAATGAGCAGTTCTTC.

This clonotype was counted only a few times. The gene calls are TRBV20-1 and TRBJ2-3, with 7 nucleotides matching TRBD1. V gave up 6 bases and J gave up 6 bases; unmatched junction bases: 15. This CDR3 spans 15 amino acids. CDR1 is DFQATT and CDR2 is SNEGSKA in the germline V gene (reference sequence). CDR3 coding DNA: TGCAGTGCCAATACTAACAGGGGAAGCCTCGATACGCAGTATTTT. Translating it yields CSANTNRGSLDTQYF.

The V and J genes are TRBV27 and TRBJ2-2, with 7 bases lining up with TRBD1. The germline CDR1 and CDR2 sequences are MNHEY and SMNVEV (reference sequence). V lost 4 bases to trimming and J lost 4 bases; unmatched junction nucleotides: 6. The CDR3 is 15 amino acids. CDR3 residues: CASSSDRVTTGELFF. CDR3 in DNA: TGTGCCAGCAGTTCCGACAGGGTCACCACCGGGGAGCTGTTTTTT.

This chain links TRBV11-2 with TRBJ1-5; the D is unclear. The germline CDR1 and CDR2 sequences are SGHAT and FQNNGV. The ends were cut back, 1 base at V and 3 bases at J, with 7 bases in the middle. CDR3 length equals 14 residues. The CDR3 bases are TGTGCCAGCAGCTTAGTGGGGTTCAATCAGCCCCAGCATTTT. Translation: CASSLVGFNQPQHF.

This clonotype occurred a few times. This sequence joins TRBV5-1 and TRBJ2-5; unclear D gene. Trimming removed 0 bases from V and 5 bases from J, with 14 bases in between. The germline gives CDR1 SGHRS, CDR2 YFSETQ. The CDR3 extends over 15 amino acids. Here the CDR3 DNA reads TGCGCCAGCAGCTTGGGCCGAATAGCTGGGGAGACCCAGTACTTC. Encoded protein: CASSLGRIAGETQYF.

This clonotype showed up just a few times. The chain links TRBV4-1 to TRBJ2-5, with D perhaps matching TRBD2 (5 bases). The CDR3 length is 16 residues. CDR1 and CDR2 (germline): MGHRA, YSYEKL. V was pared by 1 base and J by 3 bases, with 15 bases between. The CDR3 DNA reads TGCGCCAGCAGCCAAGTCGGGGAAGGGATAAAAGAGACCCAGTACTTC. Its protein is CASSQVGEGIKETQYF.

This chain links TRBV13 with TRBJ1-1; 8 nucleotides line up with TRBD1. The CDR3 covers 15 residues. Germline V CDR1 and CDR2: PRHDT, FYEKMQ (reference sequence). The V segment lost 5 bases and the J segment 4 bases; nucleotides outside the gene matches: 9. The CDR3 nucleotides are TGTGCCAGCAGCCGGCCAGGGGGCGCCGGCACTGAAGCTTTCTTT. Translated: CASSRPGGAGTEAFF. Using reference TRBV13 and TRBJ1-1 for the parts outside the CDR3, the full variable domain is AAGVIQSPRHLIKEKRETATLKCYPIPRHDTVYWYQQGPGQDPQFLISFYEKMQSDKGSIPDRFSAQQFSDYHSELNMSSLELGDSALYFCASSRPGGAGTEAFFGQGTRLTVV.

This clonotype was counted a single time. The V and J genes are TRBV7-6 and TRBJ2-1; D gene unclear. The V gene's germline CDR1 is SGHVS and CDR2 FNYEAQ. Trimming removed 3 bases at V and 8 bases at J, with 14 bases between. This CDR3 has 14 residues. Here the CDR3 DNA reads TGTGCCAGCAGCTTCGGGCGTGGGGTATATGAGCAGTTCTTC. Translating it yields CASSFGRGVYEQFF.

The V and J genes are TRBV9 and TRBJ1-1; TRBD1 matches 7 bases. Losses at the gene ends were 4 bases for V and 4 bases for J; bases not matched to a gene: 10. From germline, CDR1 is SGDLS and CDR2 YYNGEE. This CDR3 is built from 15 residues. CDR3 residues: CASSPWDSSFTEAFF. Here the CDR3 DNA reads TGTGCCAGCAGCCCCTGGGACAGCTCTTTCACTGAAGCTTTCTTT.

In this sample, this clonotype turned up a few times. The rearrangement uses TRBV10-2 and TRBJ2-1; 7 nucleotides align to TRBD1. V lost 8 bases and J lost 0; bases outside the gene matches: 4. CDR3 length: 14 residues. Germline assignment: CDR1 WSHSY and CDR2 SAAADI. Written as DNA, the CDR3 is TGCGCCAGCGGACAGGTCAGCTCCTACAATGAGCAGTTCTTC. Protein: CASGQVSSYNEQFF.

This chain joins TRBV5-1 and TRBJ1-1, with D possibly being TRBD1 (5 bases). From germline, CDR1 is SGHRS and CDR2 YFSETQ. V was cut by 6 bases and J by 0 bases, with 12 bases left in between. The CDR3 has 14 residues. This CDR3 is CASTPGTVNTEAFF. The CDR3 region has the DNA TGCGCCAGCACCCCAGGGACGGTGAACACTGAAGCTTTCTTT.

This chain joins TRBV4-1 and TRBJ1-5, with D perhaps matching TRBD1 (6 bases). The CDR3 spans 17 residues. Germline V gene lookup returns CDR1 MGHRA and CDR2 YSYEKL. Deletions cut 4 bases from V and 0 bases from J, with 16 bases between. This CDR3 is CASSRGTGTLSNQPQHF. For the CDR3, the DNA is TGCGCCAGCAGCCGTGGGACCGGGACACTTAGCAATCAGCCCCAGCATTTT.

This clonotype appeared a few times. The chain carries TRBV9 and TRBJ2-7, with a tentative D call TRBD1 (5 bases). Germline V gives CDR1 SGDLS, CDR2 YYNGEE. The CDR3 consists of 15 residues. Trimming took off 4 bases at V and 2 bases at J, with 16 bases between the two ends. CDR3 sequence (DNA): TGTGCCAGCAGCCCCGAGGACACAAGAGCCTACGAGCAGTACTTC. This codes for CASSPEDTRAYEQYF.

In this sample, this clonotype turned up many times. The chain uses TRBV7-9 and TRBJ2-1, with D maybe TRBD1 (5 bases). Trimming stripped 6 bases from V and 8 bases from J, with 11 bases between. The CDR3 has 12 residues. Per germline, CDR1 SEHNR and CDR2 FQNEAQ (reference sequence). The CDR3 here is CASSLIGDEQFF. The CDR3 DNA is TGTGCCAGCAGTTTAATAGGGGATGAGCAGTTCTTC.

This clonotype was detected only a few times. The chain has TRBV5-1 and TRBJ1-1; 7 nucleotides match TRBD1. The length of the CDR3 is 15 residues. Germline assignment: CDR1 SGHRS and CDR2 YFSETQ. Trimming cost V 4 bases and J 2 bases; bases outside gene matches: 8. In DNA, the CDR3 is TGCGCCAGCAGCCCTCTACAGGGGTCTAACACTGAAGCTTTCTTT. Translated: CASSPLQGSNTEAFF.